Listed here is a single TCR beta chain. Its antigen is not identified. The CDR3 length is 12 residues. CDR1 and CDR2 from the germline V gene are SEHNR and FQNEAQ (reference sequence). Trimming removed 5 bases from V and 0 bases from J, with 3 bases in between. CD4+ T cell isolation took place after less than 13 days of culture. Half the medium was replaced with IL-2 medium on days 3 and 7. The data belong to a study of vaccination effects on CD4 cells after COVID-19. Background on the study: Pools of viral peptides were used by the ViraFEST assay to expand antigen-specific CD4+ T cells ahead of sequencing.

Produced via immunoSEQ multiplex PCR; TCRdb's table is partial and in-frame only. The data contain about 70,000 clones, around 77% of them singletons. J is TRBJ2-3 and V is TRBV7-9, with D hard to call. Sequenced material: CD4+ T cells from PBMCs cultured without peptide, taken before COVID-19 vaccination. This clonotype originated in a human donor who received a COVID-19 vaccine. CDR3 residues: CASSQSTDTQYF. The DNA for the CDR3 is TGTGCCAGCAGCCAGAGCACAGATACGCAGTATTTT.